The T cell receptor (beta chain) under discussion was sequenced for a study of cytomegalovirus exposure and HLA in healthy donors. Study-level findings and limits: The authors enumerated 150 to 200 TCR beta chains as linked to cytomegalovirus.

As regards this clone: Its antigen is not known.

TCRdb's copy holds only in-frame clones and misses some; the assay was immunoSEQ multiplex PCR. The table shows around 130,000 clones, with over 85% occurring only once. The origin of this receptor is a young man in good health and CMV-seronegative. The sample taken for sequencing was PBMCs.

CDR3 bases: TGTGCCAGCAGACAGGGCGGCACTGAAGCTTTCTTT. Its protein is CASRQGGTEAFF. This chain uses TRBV19 with TRBJ1-1; TRBD1 matches 7 bases. The CDR3 has 12 amino acids. Looked up from germline, CDR1 is LNHDA and CDR2 is SQIVND (reference sequence). Trimming cost V 9 bases and J 4 bases; bases outside gene matches: 5.